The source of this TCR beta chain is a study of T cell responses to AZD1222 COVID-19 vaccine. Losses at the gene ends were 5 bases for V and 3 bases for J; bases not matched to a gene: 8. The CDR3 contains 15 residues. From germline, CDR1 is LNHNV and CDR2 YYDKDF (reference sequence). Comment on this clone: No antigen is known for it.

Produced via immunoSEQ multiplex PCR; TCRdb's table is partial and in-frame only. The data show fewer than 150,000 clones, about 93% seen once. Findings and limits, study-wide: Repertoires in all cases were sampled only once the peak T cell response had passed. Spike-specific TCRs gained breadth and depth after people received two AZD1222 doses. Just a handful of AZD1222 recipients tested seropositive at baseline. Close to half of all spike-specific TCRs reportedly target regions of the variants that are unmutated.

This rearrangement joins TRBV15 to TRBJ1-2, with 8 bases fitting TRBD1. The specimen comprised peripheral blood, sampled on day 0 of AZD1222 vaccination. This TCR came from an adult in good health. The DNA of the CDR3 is TGTGCCACCAGCTACGACAGGGGAAGGGACTATGGCTACACCTTC. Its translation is CATSYDRGRDYGYTF.